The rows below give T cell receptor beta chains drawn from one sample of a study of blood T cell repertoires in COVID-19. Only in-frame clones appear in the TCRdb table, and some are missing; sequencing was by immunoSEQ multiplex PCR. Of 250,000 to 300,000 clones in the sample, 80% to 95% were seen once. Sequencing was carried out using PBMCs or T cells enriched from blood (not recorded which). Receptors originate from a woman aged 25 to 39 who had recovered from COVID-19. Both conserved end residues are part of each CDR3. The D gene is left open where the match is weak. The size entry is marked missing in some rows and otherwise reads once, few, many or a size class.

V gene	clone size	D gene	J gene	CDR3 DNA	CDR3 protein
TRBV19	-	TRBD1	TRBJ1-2	TGTGCCAGTGGGCCGGGACAGGGACGGACTGGCTACACCTTC	CASGPGQGRTGYTF
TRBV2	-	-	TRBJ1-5	TGTGCCAGCAGTGAAGCGCTCATGGCAGGGGGCAATCAGCCCCAGCATTTT	CASSEALMAGGNQPQHF
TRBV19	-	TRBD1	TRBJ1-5	TGTGCCAGTAGTATCCACCGTCGACAGGGGGGAAATCAGCCCCAGCATTTT	CASSIHRRQGGNQPQHF
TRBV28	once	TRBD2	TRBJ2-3	TGTGCCAGCAGCCCCGAGACCGCGGGAGGGCCGACAGATACGCAGTATTTT	CASSPETAGGPTDTQYF
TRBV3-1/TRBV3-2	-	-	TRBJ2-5	TGTGCCAGCAGCCAACGACTGATGGAGACCCAGTACTTC	CASSQRLMETQYF
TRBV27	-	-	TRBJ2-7	TGTGCCAGCAGTTCAGAACCCTATCGGGTCACAAAGAACTACGAGCAGTACTTC	CASSSEPYRVTKNYEQYF
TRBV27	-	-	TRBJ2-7	TGTGCCAGCAGTCCCTCGATGAGGGGGGGAGAGCAGTACTTC	CASSPSMRGGEQYF
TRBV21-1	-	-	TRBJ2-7	TGTGCCAGCAGCAAAGAGCGAAGCTCCTACGAGCAGTACTTC	CASSKERSSYEQYF
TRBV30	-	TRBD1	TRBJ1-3	TGTGCCTGGAGAAGACAGGGGCTAGTGAAGGATACCATATATTTT	CAWRRQGLVKDTIYF
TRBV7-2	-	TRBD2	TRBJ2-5	TGTGCCAGCAGCCTTCTAGCGGAACAAGAGATGGAGTACTTC	CASSLLAEQEMEYF
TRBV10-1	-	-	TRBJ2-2	TGCGCCAGCAGACAGGAGAACACCGGGGAGCTGTTTTTT	CASRQENTGELFF
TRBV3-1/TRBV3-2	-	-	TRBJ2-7	TGTGCCAGCAGCCAAGGGGGAGGCGAGCAGTACTTC	CASSQGGGEQYF
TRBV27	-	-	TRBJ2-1	TGTGCCAGCAGTTTCGGGGACATAACCTACAATGAGCAGTTCTTC	CASSFGDITYNEQFF
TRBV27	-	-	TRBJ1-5	TGTGCCAGCAGTCCCCGGGACACCGATCAGCCCCAGCATTTT	CASSPRDTDQPQHF
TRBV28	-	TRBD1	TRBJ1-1	TGTGCCAGCAGCCGCCGGACAGGGGGCTTCACTGAAGCTTTCTTT	CASSRRTGGFTEAFF
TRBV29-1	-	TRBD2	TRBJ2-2	TGCAGCGTTGGTCTAGCGGGAGGGTGGGACACCGGGGAGCTGTTTTTT	CSVGLAGGWDTGELFF
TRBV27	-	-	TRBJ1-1	TGTGCCAGCAGACAGGGACCGTATGAAGCTTTCTTT	CASRQGPYEAFF
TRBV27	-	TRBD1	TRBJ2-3	TGTGCCAGCAGTTTCTCCTACAGGGGGCTGGATACGCAGTATTTT	CASSFSYRGLDTQYF
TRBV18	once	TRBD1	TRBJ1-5	TGTGCCAGCTCACCAGGGGACAGGGGCTCGAGTGATCAGCCCCAGCATTTT	CASSPGDRGSSDQPQHF
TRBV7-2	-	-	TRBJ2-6	TGTGCCAGCAGCTTAGTAGGGGCCAACGTCCTGACTTTC	CASSLVGANVLTF
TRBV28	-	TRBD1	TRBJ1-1	TGTGCCAGCAGTTCGGGACAGGAGGCTGAAGCTTTCTTT	CASSSGQEAEAFF
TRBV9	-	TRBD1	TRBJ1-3	TGTGCCAGCAGCGGGGACAGCTCTGGAAACACCATATATTTT	CASSGDSSGNTIYF
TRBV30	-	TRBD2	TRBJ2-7	TGTGCCTGGGATATATCTCGGACTAGCGGGAGAAGGTCCTACGAGCAGTACTTC	CAWDISRTSGRRSYEQYF
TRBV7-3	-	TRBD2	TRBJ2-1	TGTGCCAGCAGCAGCGCGGGAGGGCCGGGCAATGAGCAGTTCTTC	CASSSAGGPGNEQFF
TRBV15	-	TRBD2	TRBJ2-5	TGTGCCACCAGCGAATGGGGGGGGCAAGAGACCCAGTACTTC	CATSEWGGQETQYF
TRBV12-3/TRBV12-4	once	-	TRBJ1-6	TGTGCCAGCAGTTTACAGGGAAATTCACCCCTCCACTTT	CASSLQGNSPLHF
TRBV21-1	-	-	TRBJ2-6	TGTGCCAGCAGCAAAGGACAGGGGACGGGTGGGGCCAACGTCCTGACTTTC	CASSKGQGTGGANVLTF
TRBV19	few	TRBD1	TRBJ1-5	TGTGCCAGTACCTCCACGACAGGGTTGGGCAATCAGCCCCAGCATTTT	CASTSTTGLGNQPQHF
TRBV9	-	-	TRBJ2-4	TGTGCCAGCAGCCCCATGGGGGGTAAAAACATTCAGTACTTC	CASSPMGGKNIQYF
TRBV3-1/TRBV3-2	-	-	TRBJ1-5	TGTGCCAGCAGCCAAGGGCGGAAAAATCAGCCCCAGCATTTT	CASSQGRKNQPQHF
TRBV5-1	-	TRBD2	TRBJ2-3	TGCGCCAGCACGCGGGGGGATACGCAGTATTTT	CASTRGDTQYF
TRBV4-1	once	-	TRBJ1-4	TGCGCCAGCAGCCAAGAGCCAGGGCTTGAAAAACTGTTTTTT	CASSQEPGLEKLFF
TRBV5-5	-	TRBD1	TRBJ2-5	TGTGCCAGCAGCTTCTGGACAGGGGGCGCGGAGACCCAGTACTTC	CASSFWTGGAETQYF
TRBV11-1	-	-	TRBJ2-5	TGTGCCAGCAGCTTCGTGGAGTTGGAGACCCAGTACTTC	CASSFVELETQYF
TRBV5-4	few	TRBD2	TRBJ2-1	TGTGCCAGCAGCTCCCGACGGACTAGCGGGAGGTCCTACAATGAGCAGTTCTTC	CASSSRRTSGRSYNEQFF
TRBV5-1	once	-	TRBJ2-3	TGCGCCAGCAGCTGGGGACACTCTGGGACAGATACGCAGTATTTT	CASSWGHSGTDTQYF
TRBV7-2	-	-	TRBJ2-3	TGTGCCAGCAGCTATACTACACTTCTCACAGATACGCAGTATTTT	CASSYTTLLTDTQYF
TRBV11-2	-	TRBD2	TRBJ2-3	TGTGCCAGCAGCACCCTAGCGGCTTTCACAGATACGCAGTATTTT	CASSTLAAFTDTQYF
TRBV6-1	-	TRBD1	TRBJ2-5	TGTGCCAGCAGTGTCCTACAGGGGGCTGTTGGAGAGACCCAGTACTTC	CASSVLQGAVGETQYF
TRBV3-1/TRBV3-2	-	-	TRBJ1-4	TGTGCCAGCAGCCAAGATCCAAGGGGTGAAAAACTGTTTTTT	CASSQDPRGEKLFF
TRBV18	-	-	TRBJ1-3	TGTGCCAGCTCACCACCTTCGAACGGTGGAAACACCATATATTTT	CASSPPSNGGNTIYF
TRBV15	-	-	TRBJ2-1	TGTGCCACCAGCAGAGAATCCCGCGGGACCCTCTACAATGAGCAGTTCTTC	CATSRESRGTLYNEQFF
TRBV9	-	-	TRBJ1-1	TGTGCCAGCAGCCCAGCGGGTGGGACTGAAGCTTTCTTT	CASSPAGGTEAFF
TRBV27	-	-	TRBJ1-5	TGTGCCAGCAGTTCAAACCCAGGGGCGTATAGCAATCAGCCCCAGCATTTT	CASSSNPGAYSNQPQHF